This TCR beta chain comes out of a study of identical twins. This clonotype has at least ten counts. The antigen remains unidentified. Template switching, a step in the protocol, added a universal primer site, and cDNA carried unique molecular identifiers. MiXCR was run by TCRdb on the 5' RACE reads, yielding one entry per CDR3 protein. The sample yields about 150,000 distinct CDR3 sequences, 3% to 4.5% seen once. The study, taken as a whole, reports: Surplus twin overlap in beta out-of-frame sequences was less pronounced.

Germline V gives CDR1 SGHNT, CDR2 YYREEE (reference sequence). The V end lost 0 bases, the J end lost 15 bases, and 13 bases lay between the germline ends. CDR3 length: 12 residues. This rearrangement joins TRBV5-4 to TRBJ2-1, with D perhaps matching TRBD2 (6 bases). The TCR originated in a young man in good health. The sample consisted of memory T cells sorted from blood. CDR3 coding DNA: TGTGCCAGCAGCTTGGCGGAGGGTGGGTGGTTCTTC. This translates into CASSLAEGGWFF.